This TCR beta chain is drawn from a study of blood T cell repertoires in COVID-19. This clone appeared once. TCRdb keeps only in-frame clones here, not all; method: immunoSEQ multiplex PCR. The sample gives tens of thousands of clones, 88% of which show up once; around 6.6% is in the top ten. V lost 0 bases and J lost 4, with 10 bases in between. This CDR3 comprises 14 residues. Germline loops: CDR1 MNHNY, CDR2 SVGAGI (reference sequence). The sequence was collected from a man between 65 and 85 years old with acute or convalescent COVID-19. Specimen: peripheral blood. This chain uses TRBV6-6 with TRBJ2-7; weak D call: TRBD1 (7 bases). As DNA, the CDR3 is TGTGCCAGCAGTTACTCCCAGGGGGGATACGAGCAGTACTTC. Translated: CASSYSQGGYEQYF.